These T cell receptor beta chains were read from a single sample in a study of blood T cell repertoires in COVID-19. Profiling relied on immunoSEQ multiplex PCR, and the TCRdb table lists in-frame clones only, not all of them. The data hold under 120,000 clones, with 70% to 80% observed a single time. The sample comprised peripheral blood. All receptors come from a man in his 70s with active or convalescent COVID-19. CDR3s include the opening cysteine and the closing phenylalanine or tryptophan. The D gene is left open where the match is weak. Rows give clone size only sometimes, using once, few, many, or a class for an expanded clone.

J gene,V gene,clone size,D gene,CDR3 DNA,CDR3 protein
TRBJ1-4,TRBV15,.,.,TGTGCCACCAGCAGAGAGGCAGGGGTTGAAAAACTGTTTTTT,CATSREAGVEKLFF
TRBJ1-2,TRBV19,.,TRBD1,TGTGCCAGTAGTATCAACCGGCCGGGACAGGACATCAACTATGGCTACACCTTC,CASSINRPGQDINYGYTF
TRBJ2-2,TRBV7-9,.,.,TGTGCCAGTAGAGTGCGGTTAGGTAACACCGGGGAGCTGTTTTTT,CASRVRLGNTGELFF
TRBJ2-6,TRBV7-7,.,TRBD1,TGTGCTAGCAGCCCGGGACAGGGCCCTGGGGGGGCCAACGTCCTGACTTTC,CASSPGQGPGGANVLTF
TRBJ2-3,TRBV20-1,.,.,TGCAGTGTGGGCCCAGATACGCAGTATTTT,CSVGPDTQYF
TRBJ2-7,TRBV7-9,few,TRBD1,TGTGCCAGCAGCCCACAGGGGAACGAGCAGTACTTC,CASSPQGNEQYF
TRBJ1-4,TRBV7-9,.,TRBD1,TGTGCCAGCAGTTGGACAGGGGGCCCTAATGAAAAACTGTTTTTT,CASSWTGGPNEKLFF
TRBJ2-2,TRBV28,few,TRBD1,TGTGCCAGCAGTTTGGGTCAGGGGGCTAGAAACACCGGGGAGCTGTTTTTT,CASSLGQGARNTGELFF
TRBJ2-7,TRBV30,.,.,TGTGCCGCCCAGGGGGGCTACGAGCAGTACTTC,CAAQGGYEQYF
TRBJ1-2,TRBV19,.,TRBD1,TGTGCCAGTAGTAGGGACAGAGAAAACTATGGCTACACCTTC,CASSRDRENYGYTF
TRBJ2-1,TRBV7-3,.,.,TGTGCCAGCAGCTTAACGGCGGGGTTCTCCTACAATGAGCAGTTCTTC,CASSLTAGFSYNEQFF
TRBJ1-1,TRBV28,.,.,TGTGCCAGCAGTTCCGGGGGGCAGTGGACTGAAGCTTTCTTT,CASSSGGQWTEAFF
TRBJ1-6,TRBV5-1,.,TRBD1,TGCGCCAGCAGCCCGGGACAGAAGAATTCACCCCTCCACTTT,CASSPGQKNSPLHF
TRBJ1-1,TRBV5-1,.,TRBD1,TGCGCCAGCAGCTTGGTTAGAAGGACAGGGGACCTGAACACTGAAGCTTTCTTT,CASSLVRRTGDLNTEAFF
TRBJ1-5,TRBV18,.,TRBD1,TGTGCCAGCTCTCTAATAGCCGGGACAGGGGGCAATCAGCCCCAGCATTTT,CASSLIAGTGGNQPQHF
TRBJ2-3,TRBV3-1/TRBV3-2,once,.,TGTGCCAGCAGCCCCCTCCGGACAGATACGCAGTATTTT,CASSPLRTDTQYF
TRBJ1-5,TRBV3-1/TRBV3-2,few,.,TGTGCCAGCAGCCAAGATCTGGGGACAAGCAATCAGCCCCAGCATTTT,CASSQDLGTSNQPQHF
TRBJ2-2,TRBV3-1/TRBV3-2,.,.,TGTGCCAGCAGGGGCGTTCAGAACACCGGGGAGCTGTTTTTT,CASRGVQNTGELFF
TRBJ1-6,TRBV3-1/TRBV3-2,.,.,TGTGCCAGCAGCCCCACAGGGTCCTATAATTCACCCCTCCACTTT,CASSPTGSYNSPLHF
TRBJ2-1,TRBV27,few,.,TGTGCCAGCAGCTCGACAGTTAGCTCCTACAATGAGCAGTTCTTC,CASSSTVSSYNEQFF
TRBJ2-7,TRBV7-3,many,TRBD2,TGTGCCAGCAGCCCGGGGACTAGCGGCTACGAGCAGTACTTC,CASSPGTSGYEQYF
TRBJ1-5,TRBV5-1,.,.,TGCGCCAGCAGCTTGAGGAGCGGGGGTGACCAGCCCCAGCATTTT,CASSLRSGGDQPQHF
TRBJ2-7,TRBV4-2,.,TRBD2,TGTGCCAGCAGCTTTAATGGACTAGCGGGGGGGTACGAGCAGTACTTC,CASSFNGLAGGYEQYF
TRBJ1-1,TRBV6-6,.,TRBD1,TGTGCCAGCAGCTCCGGGACAGTGAACACTGAAGCTTTCTTT,CASSSGTVNTEAFF
TRBJ1-1,TRBV3-1/TRBV3-2,.,.,TGTGCCAGCGGGGGAGGAGGGGACACTGAAGCTTTCTTT,CASGGGGDTEAFF
TRBJ2-3,TRBV14,.,TRBD1,TGTGCCAGCAGTCAGACAGGGGGCGGCACAGATACGCAGTATTTT,CASSQTGGGTDTQYF
TRBJ1-1,TRBV12-5,.,.,.,CASGFLAGGPFGTEAFF
TRBJ1-1,TRBV7-2,.,TRBD1,TGTGCCAGCAGCTTAGGCAGGGGGCGTTACACTGAAGCTTTCTTT,CASSLGRGRYTEAFF
TRBJ1-1,TRBV7-2,.,TRBD1,TGTGCCAGCAACTCTTTAAGACAGGGGGCGCGCACTGAAGCTTTCTTT,CASNSLRQGARTEAFF
TRBJ1-2,TRBV5-1,once,TRBD1,TGCGCCAGCAGCCAAAACGGGGACAGATCGGGTTATGGCTACACCTTC,CASSQNGDRSGYGYTF
TRBJ2-1,TRBV5-1,few,.,TGCGCCAGCACCCACAATAGCGGAGCCTCCTACAATGAGCAGTTCTTC,CASTHNSGASYNEQFF
TRBJ1-2,TRBV5-1,once,.,TGCGCCAGCAGGCCTGGACTTTCCTTTCTCTATGGCTACACCTTC,CASRPGLSFLYGYTF
TRBJ2-1,TRBV29-1,.,TRBD2,TGCAGCGTGCTCGGACTAGTCAACTACAATGAGCAGTTCTTC,CSVLGLVNYNEQFF
TRBJ2-2,TRBV2,few,TRBD2,TGTGCCAGCAGTCGGGGACTAGCTGACACCGGGGAGCTGTTTTTT,CASSRGLADTGELFF
TRBJ2-2,TRBV11-2,.,.,TGTGCCAGCAGCTTAGCTTTGGGGAGAGAAGGGGAGCTGTTTTTT,CASSLALGREGELFF
TRBJ2-7,TRBV12-5,few,TRBD1,TGTGCTAGTGGTTTGGTAACGGGACAGGGGGCGTTCTACGAGCAGTACTTC,CASGLVTGQGAFYEQYF
TRBJ1-1,TRBV5-1,.,.,TGCGCCAGCAGCCAGGGAATGAACACTGAAGCTTTCTTT,CASSQGMNTEAFF
TRBJ2-5,TRBV2,few,.,TGTGCCAGCAGGACCGGAGCGGAGACCCAGTACTTC,CASRTGAETQYF
TRBJ2-3,TRBV4-2,.,.,TGTGCCAGCAGCCGAACAGGGAGCACAGATACGCAGTATTTT,CASSRTGSTDTQYF
TRBJ1-1,TRBV3-1/TRBV3-2,.,.,TGTGCCAGCAGCCCCACCTACGACACAATTAACACTGAAGCTTTCTTT,CASSPTYDTINTEAFF
TRBJ1-4,TRBV30,.,.,TGTGCCTGCCAAATTGCAACTAATGAAAAACTGTTTTTT,CACQIATNEKLFF
TRBJ2-7,TRBV6-1,.,TRBD1,TGTGCCAGCAGTGAGAGGACAGGGAGCTCCTACGAGCAGTACTTC,CASSERTGSSYEQYF
TRBJ2-2,TRBV4-2,.,.,TGTGCCAGCAGCCAAGTGGAAGAGACACTTAACACCGGGGAGCTGTTTTTT,CASSQVEETLNTGELFF
TRBJ1-1,TRBV12-3/TRBV12-4,.,.,TGTGCCAGCACCAGGGCCGAAGGGACTGAAGCTTTCTTT,CASTRAEGTEAFF
TRBJ2-2,TRBV6-4,.,TRBD2,TGTGCCAGCAGTGACTTAGCGGGGTCGAACACCGGGGAGCTGTTTTTT,CASSDLAGSNTGELFF
TRBJ1-4,TRBV19,.,.,TGTGCCAGTAGTATTTCACAGAGTTCCCTCGAAAAACTGTTTTTT,CASSISQSSLEKLFF
TRBJ1-3,TRBV5-1,.,.,TGCGCCAGCAGCTTCGAGGGAAGCTCTGGAAACACCATATATTTT,CASSFEGSSGNTIYF
TRBJ1-1,TRBV5-1,.,.,TGCGCCAGCAGCCCGGTCCCGAACACTGAAGCTTTCTTT,CASSPVPNTEAFF
TRBJ1-2,TRBV6-2/TRBV6-3,.,.,TGTGCCAGCAGTTACTCGGGGAGGATTGACTATGGCTACACCTTC,CASSYSGRIDYGYTF
TRBJ1-3,TRBV5-6,.,.,TGTGCCAGCAGCTTGCCAGGTGCGGGAAACACCATATATTTT,CASSLPGAGNTIYF
TRBJ2-2,TRBV7-9,.,TRBD1,TGTGCCAGCAGCTTAAACTTGGGACAGGGTGCGTACACCGGGGAGCTGTTTTTT,CASSLNLGQGAYTGELFF